The clone carrying this T cell receptor beta chain has just a few counts. Antigen: not known. TCRdb analysed the multiplex PCR reads with MiXCR anew, one entry per CDR3 protein. This table has 200,000 to 250,000 distinct CDR3 sequences, under 40% appearing once. Samples came from axillary lymph nodes draining the breast cancer. The sample belongs to a study of breast tumors, draining lymph nodes, adjacent tissues. CDR3 length: 16 amino acids. Trimming cost V 2 bases and J 5 bases; bases outside gene matches: 6. Germline V gives CDR1 LGHDT, CDR2 YNNKEL (reference sequence). Broader study findings: Luminal-like breast cancer showed significantly greater tumor-nontumor repertoire similarity than basal-like breast cancer did. The data were judged consistent with most tumor T cells coming from lymph node and expanding in tumor. That most tumor T cells come from lymph nodes remained unproven. Tumor repertoires ranked between lymph nodes and nontumor tissue in diversity, with V and J gene preferences.

This chain uses TRBV3-1 with TRBJ2-2; the match to TRBD1 covers 9 bases. The material sequenced was axillary lymph node tissue. The source is a female donor with breast cancer. Some clones in this sample may be carry-over from other donors' samples. The CDR3 coding sequence is TGTGCCAGCAGCCAACCCGGGACAGGGCAAACCGGGGAGCTGTTTTTT. Protein sequence: CASSQPGTGQTGELFF. Full variable domain (outside the CDR3, taken from reference TRBV3-1 and TRBJ2-2): DTAVSQTPKYLVTQMGNDKSIKCEQNLGHDTMYWYKQDSKKFLKIMFSYNNKELIINETVPNRFSPKSPDKAHLNLHINSLELGDSAVYFCASSQPGTGQTGELFFGEGSRLTVL.